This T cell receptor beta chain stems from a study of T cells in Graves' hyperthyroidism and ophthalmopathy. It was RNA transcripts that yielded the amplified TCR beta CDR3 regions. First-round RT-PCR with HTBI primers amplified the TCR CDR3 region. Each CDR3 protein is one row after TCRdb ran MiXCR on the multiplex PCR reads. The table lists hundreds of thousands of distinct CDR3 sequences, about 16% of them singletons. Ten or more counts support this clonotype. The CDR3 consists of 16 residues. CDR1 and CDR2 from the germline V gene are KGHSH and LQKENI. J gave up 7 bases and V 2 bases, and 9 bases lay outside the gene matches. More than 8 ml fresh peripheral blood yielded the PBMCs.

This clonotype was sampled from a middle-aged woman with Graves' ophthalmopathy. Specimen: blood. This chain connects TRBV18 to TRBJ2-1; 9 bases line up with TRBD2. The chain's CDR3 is CASSPRREGARNEQFF. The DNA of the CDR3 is TGTGCCAGCTCACCAAGGCGGGAGGGGGCGAGAAATGAGCAGTTCTTC.